This note documents a single T cell receptor (beta chain) sequence. The antigen is not known. This record comes from a study of cytomegalovirus exposure and HLA in healthy donors. General study results and limits: Despite most TCR sequences being rare, some public TCRs occurred in many donors.

Germline V lookup: CDR1 SGHRS, CDR2 YFSETQ. V lost 0 bases and J lost 4, with 11 bases in between. The CDR3 spans 15 residues. Repertoires were generated with immunoSEQ multiplex PCR, while TCRdb's copy carries only in-frame clones and drops some. The data hold 90,000 to 100,000 clones, with around nine tenths observed a single time. Material for sequencing was PBMCs. The chain links TRBV5-1 to TRBJ1-5; no clear D. The TCR was taken from a woman aged 30 to 39 in good health and CMV-seronegative. In DNA, the CDR3 is TGCGCCAGCAGCTTGGGTCCCGGAGAAAATCAGCCCCAGCATTTT. It is translated as CASSLGPGENQPQHF.